This TCR beta chain was captured by sequencing in a study of cytomegalovirus exposure and HLA in healthy donors. Regarding the study as a whole: Owing to their indistinguishability, certain V segments, notably TRBV6-2 and TRBV6-3, were excluded. Analysis performed later found roughly 17,000 TCR beta sequences associated with HLA alleles at 0.05 false discovery rate. The classifier, whose performance was assessed in both the original and validation cohorts, reportedly diagnosed cytomegalovirus status with high specificity and sensitivity.

Primers: 60 Vbeta forward and 13 Jbeta reverse. Produced via immunoSEQ multiplex PCR; TCRdb's table is partial and in-frame only. The table has about 110,000 clones, 70% seen once; the top ten hold approximately 8.6%. At the time of sampling, donors were nominally healthy, though unrecorded immune exposures were likely. The CDR3 has 13 residues. V was pared by 3 bases and J by 4 bases, with 6 bases between. Germline V lookup: CDR1 LNHDA, CDR2 SQIVND (reference sequence). To note about this clone: What it binds is not known.

The J gene is TRBJ1-4, the V gene TRBV19; no clear D. Sequenced material: PBMCs. This clonotype originated in a man younger than 40 in good health and CMV-seropositive. CDR3 sequence: CASSIRGNEKLFF. For the CDR3, the DNA is TGTGCCAGTAGTATTCGGGGTAATGAAAAACTGTTTTTT.